This entry concerns a single T cell receptor beta chain. Its antigen is not yet known. Per-base qualities were not stored, and no clone one base away is much larger. The immunoSEQ Assay, a bias-controlled multiplex PCR, was used to amplify TCRbeta CDR3 regions from genomic DNA. Per the original workflow: The number of nucleated cells in each sample was estimated by amplification of reference gene primers within the assay. Sequence reads were collapsed and filtered to measure the absolute abundance of every unique TCRbeta CDR3 rearrangement. Productive Simpson clonality was computed per sample as the square root of Simpson's diversity index over productive rearrangements. Sourced from immuneACCESS, this table was stored by TCRdb with only in-frame sequences that have V and J called. A share of the clones is absent; for the studies checked, an unresolved V gene accounts for under half, and the remainder has no known explanation. V and J calls and clone size come straight from that table; D and trimming were deduced from the DNA. This sample lists 100,000 or so clones; 81% were detected once. The ten largest clonotypes hold less than 45% of the sample.

The sample comes from a study of blood T cell repertoires in COVID-19 (dated by TCRdb to 2018 to 2021). Some background on the complete study: The collaborator samples originated in the United States, Italy and Spain and spanned the acute and convalescent phases of COVID-19. The prospective study material was composed of cDNA or gDNA derived from T cells, B-cell-depleted T cells, or PBMCs. Subjects who had been exposed to COVID-19, were actively infected with it, or had recovered from it provided the deeply sampled blood TCRbeta repertoires that made up the dataset. A freely available public database, intended as a resource for researchers studying the immune response to SARS-CoV-2, is where the repertoires were released. Samples came from the ongoing ImmuneRACE study (first 160 participants) plus 1,254 subjects from 6 global collaborators. The sample metadata nearly always contained a de-identified subject ID, COVID-19 status, age in years and sex. Where HLA class I and class II types were available, the types were taken from metadata supplied by the sample provider, not from assay-based typing.

What the research found in general, with its limitations: Clinical and demographic metadata were provided uncurated, with the amount varying by source and participant.

Whole blood was collected in K2EDTA tubes by collaborating institutions according to the institutions' own protocols. Collaborator samples were shipped for TCRbeta analysis as frozen whole blood, isolated PBMCs, or DNA extracted from either sample type. The TCR was taken from an elderly man with acute or convalescent COVID-19. The sample consisted of peripheral blood.

Here the CDR3 is given as CASSLKGVSTDTQYF. The sequenced DNA is TGTGCCAGCAGCTTAAAGGGGGTTAGCACAGATACGCAGTATTTT. The rearranged chain carries TRBV7-3 and TRBJ2-3, and TRBD1 may be the D gene, going by 6 matching bases. CDR1 and CDR2 were assigned from the germline V gene as SGHTA and FQGTGA. From the cysteine up to the phenylalanine, the CDR3 has a length of 15 residues. Only the CDR3 portion is preserved as DNA: 45 bases, with reading frame beginning at the first base. V gives up 1 base and J gives up 0 bases, and the segment between their germline ends measures 8 bases.